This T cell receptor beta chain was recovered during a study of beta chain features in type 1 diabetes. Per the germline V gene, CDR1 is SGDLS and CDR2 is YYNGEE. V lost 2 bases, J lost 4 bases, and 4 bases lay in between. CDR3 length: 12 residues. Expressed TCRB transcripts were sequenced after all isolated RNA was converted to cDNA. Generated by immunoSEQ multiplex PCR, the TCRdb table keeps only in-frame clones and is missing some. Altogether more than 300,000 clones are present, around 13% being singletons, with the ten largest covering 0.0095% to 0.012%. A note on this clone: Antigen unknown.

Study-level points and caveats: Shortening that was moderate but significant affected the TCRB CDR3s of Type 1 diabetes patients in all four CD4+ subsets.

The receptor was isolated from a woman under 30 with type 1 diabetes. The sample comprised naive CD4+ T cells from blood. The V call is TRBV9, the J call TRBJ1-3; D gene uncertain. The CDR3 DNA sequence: TGTGCCAGCAGCGTCCAAGGAAACACCATATATTTT. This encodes CASSVQGNTIYF.